The sequence of this T cell receptor (beta chain) was determined in a study of shared clonotypes between healthy human individuals. This CDR3 has 15 residues. V was shortened by 5 bases and J by 4 bases, with 14 bases between the two germline ends. Germline V gene sequence: CDR1 MDHEN, CDR2 SYDVKM. Sequenced by immunoSEQ multiplex PCR; TCRdb stores in-frame clones only, minus some. This sample carries just over 2,000,000 clones, roughly 94% of them seen once, and the ten largest clones take under 0.15%. Source material: naive CD4+ T cells sorted from blood. This sample's subset: CD45RA+ positively selected. The chain uses TRBV28 and TRBJ1-4, with D perhaps matching TRBD1 (6 bases). This TCR derives from a man aged 18 to 30 in good health. The CDR3 nucleotides are TGTGCCAGCAGTCCTCCGGGACACCGTAATGAAAAACTGTTTTTT. It codes for CASSPPGHRNEKLFF.